A selection of T cell receptor beta chains follows, all from one sample in a study of glioma-infiltrating T cells. One entry per CDR3 protein results from TCRdb running MiXCR on the multiplex PCR reads. The sample lists fewer than 200,000 distinct CDR3 sequences, 32% occurring once. The sample comprised glioma tissue, nonneoplastic brain tissue, or PBMCs (not recorded which). The receptors were sampled from a human donor with low-grade glioma or glioblastoma, undergoing nonglioma brain surgery, or in good health (not recorded which). Each CDR3 is given with its conserved first and last residue. The D gene is left open where the match is weak. The size of a clone is reported for some rows only, either as once, few or many, or as a class for expanded clones.

>NA|TRBV4-3|many|TRBJ2-1
CASSQVAISYNEQFF
TGCGCCAGCAGCCAAGTCGCGATTTCGTACAATGAGCAGTTCTTC
>TRBD2|TRBV27|many|TRBJ2-3
CASSLGTSGSTDTQYF
TGTGCCAGCAGTTTAGGGACTAGCGGGAGCACAGATACGCAGTATTTT
>NA|TRBV28|many|TRBJ2-1
CASSPPGTDEQFF
TGTGCCAGCAGTCCGCCAGGGACCGATGAGCAGTTCTTC
>TRBD1|TRBV29-1|many|TRBJ2-7
CSATDRNEQYF
TGCAGCGCCACGGACAGGAACGAGCAGTACTTC
>TRBD2|TRBV4-1|many|TRBJ2-1
CASSPSGSFNEQFF
TGCGCCAGCAGTCCTAGCGGGAGTTTCAATGAGCAGTTCTTC
>NA|TRBV6-6|many|TRBJ2-1
CASSYLAQDNEQFF
TGTGCCAGCAGTTACCTAGCACAGGACAATGAGCAGTTCTTC
>NA|TRBV7-2|few|TRBJ2-7
CASSQEKAGRGEQYF
TGCGCCAGCAGCCAAGAGAAGGCAGGGCGGGGAGAGCAGTACTTC
>NA|TRBV10-3|few|TRBJ2-2
CAISGEAGANTGELFF
TGTGCCATCAGTGGTGAGGCAGGGGCGAACACCGGGGAGCTGTTTTTT
>TRBD2|TRBV3-1|many|TRBJ2-1
CASSQDGSGGYNEQFF
TGTGCCAGCAGCCAAGACGGTAGCGGGGGCTACAATGAGCAGTTCTTC
>NA|TRBV6-5|NA|TRBJ1-2
CASSYGLNYNYTF
TGTGCCAGCAGTTACGGTCTAAACTATAACTACACCTTC
>TRBD2|TRBV6-1|many|TRBJ2-3
CASSQGRLAADTQYF
TGTGCCAGCTCCCAGGGGAGACTAGCGGCAGATACGCAGTATTTT
>TRBD1|TRBV7-6|many|TRBJ2-1
CASSPTGGAYNEQFF
TGTGCCAGCAGCCCGACAGGGGGCGCATACAATGAGCAGTTCTTC
>TRBD2|TRBV7-3|NA|TRBJ2-1
CASSLGLAEYNEQFF
TGTGCCAGCAGCTTAGGGCTAGCGGAGTACAATGAGCAGTTCTTC
>NA|TRBV4-1|NA|TRBJ2-3
CASSQSTSAVTDTQYF
TGCGCCAGCAGCCAGTCGACCTCAGCCGTAACAGATACGCAGTATTTT
>NA|TRBV7-2|many|TRBJ1-6
CASSFWMGNHNSPLHF
TGTGCCAGCAGCTTTTGGATGGGTAACCATAATTCACCCCTCCACTTT
>NA|TRBV7-2|NA|TRBJ1-1
CASSLLTGPNTEAFF
TGTGCCAGCAGCTTACTCACAGGGCCGAACACTGAAGCTTTCTTT
>TRBD1|TRBV27|many|TRBJ2-7
CASGGQGDEQYF
TGTGCCAGCGGCGGACAGGGGGACGAGCAGTACTTC
>TRBD2|TRBV7-7|many|TRBJ2-1
CASSLAGGPNEQFF
TGTGCTAGCAGCTTAGCGGGAGGGCCCAATGAGCAGTTCTTC
>NA|TRBV2|NA|TRBJ1-2
CASSDSDRRAF
TGTGCCAGCAGTGATTCGGACCGGCGAGCCTTC
>NA|TRBV5-4|many|TRBJ2-7
CASSLSTGDAYEQYF
TGTGCCAGCAGCTTGTCCACCGGGGACGCCTACGAGCAGTACTTC